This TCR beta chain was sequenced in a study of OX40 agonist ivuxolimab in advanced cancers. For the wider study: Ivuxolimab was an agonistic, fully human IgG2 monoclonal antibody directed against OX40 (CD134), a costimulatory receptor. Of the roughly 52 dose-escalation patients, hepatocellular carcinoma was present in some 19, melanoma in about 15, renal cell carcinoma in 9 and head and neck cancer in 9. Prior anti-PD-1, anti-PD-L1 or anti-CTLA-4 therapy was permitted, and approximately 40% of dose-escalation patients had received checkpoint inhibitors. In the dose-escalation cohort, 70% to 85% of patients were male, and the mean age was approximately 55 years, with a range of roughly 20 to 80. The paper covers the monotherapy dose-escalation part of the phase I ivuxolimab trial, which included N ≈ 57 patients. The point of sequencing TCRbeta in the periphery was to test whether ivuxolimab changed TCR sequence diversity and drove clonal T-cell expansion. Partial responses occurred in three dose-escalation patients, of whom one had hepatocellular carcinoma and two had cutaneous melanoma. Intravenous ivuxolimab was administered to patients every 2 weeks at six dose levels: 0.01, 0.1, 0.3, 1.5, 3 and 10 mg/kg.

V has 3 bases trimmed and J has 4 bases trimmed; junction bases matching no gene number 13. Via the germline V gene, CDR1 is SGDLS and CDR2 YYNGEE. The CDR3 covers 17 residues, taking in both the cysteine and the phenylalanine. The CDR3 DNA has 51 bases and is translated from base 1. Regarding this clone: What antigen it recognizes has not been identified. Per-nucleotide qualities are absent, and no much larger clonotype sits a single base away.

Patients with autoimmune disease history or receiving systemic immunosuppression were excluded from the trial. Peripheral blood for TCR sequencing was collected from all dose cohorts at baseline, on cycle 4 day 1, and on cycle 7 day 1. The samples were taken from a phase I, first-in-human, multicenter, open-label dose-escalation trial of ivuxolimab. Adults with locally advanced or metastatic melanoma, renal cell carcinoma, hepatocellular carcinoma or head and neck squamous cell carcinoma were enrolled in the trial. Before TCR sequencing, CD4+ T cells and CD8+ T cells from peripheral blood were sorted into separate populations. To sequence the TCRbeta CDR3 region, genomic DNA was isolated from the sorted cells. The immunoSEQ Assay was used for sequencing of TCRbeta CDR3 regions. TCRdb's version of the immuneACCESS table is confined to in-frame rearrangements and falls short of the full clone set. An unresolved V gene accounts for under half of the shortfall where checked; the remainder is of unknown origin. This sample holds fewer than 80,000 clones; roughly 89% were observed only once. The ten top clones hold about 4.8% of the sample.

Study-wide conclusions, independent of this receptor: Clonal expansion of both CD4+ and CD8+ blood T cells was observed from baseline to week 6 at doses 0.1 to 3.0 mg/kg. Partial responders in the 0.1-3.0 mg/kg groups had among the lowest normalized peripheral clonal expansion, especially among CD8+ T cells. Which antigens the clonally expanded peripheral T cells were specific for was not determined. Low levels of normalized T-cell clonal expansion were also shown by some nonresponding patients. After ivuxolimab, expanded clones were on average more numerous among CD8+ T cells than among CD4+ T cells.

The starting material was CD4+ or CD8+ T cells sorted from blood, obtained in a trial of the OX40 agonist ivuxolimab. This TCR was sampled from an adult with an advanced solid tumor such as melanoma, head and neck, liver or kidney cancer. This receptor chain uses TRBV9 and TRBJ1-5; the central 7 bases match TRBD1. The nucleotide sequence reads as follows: TGTGCCAGCAGCGGGGAGGGGGCAGGGATGATAAATCAGCCCCAGCATTTT. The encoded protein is CASSGEGAGMINQPQHF.